This T cell receptor beta chain was captured by sequencing in a study of T-cell memory formation after mild COVID-19. The V gene's germline CDR1 is SEHNR and CDR2 FQNEAQ (reference sequence). The CDR3 runs 12 residues. Trimming removed 11 bases from V and 4 bases from J, with 15 bases in between. Libraries for TCRalpha and TCRbeta carried sample barcodes and unique molecular identifiers via 5'RACE. Each CDR3 protein gets one entry after TCRdb re-called the 5' RACE reads with MiXCR. This table has 130,000 to 150,000 distinct CDR3 sequences, about a fifth appearing once. Sequencing was performed on PBMCs or a T cell subset sorted from them (not recorded which). The TCR was taken from an adult woman who had mild COVID-19 (a few samples of this study predate the infection). Cell type and time point are not known. This chain links TRBV7-9 with TRBJ2-7, with D possibly TRBD2 on 5 matching bases. CDR3 sequence (DNA): TGTGCCGCCGAGACGGGGAGATACGAGCAGTACTTC. It encodes CAAETGRYEQYF.